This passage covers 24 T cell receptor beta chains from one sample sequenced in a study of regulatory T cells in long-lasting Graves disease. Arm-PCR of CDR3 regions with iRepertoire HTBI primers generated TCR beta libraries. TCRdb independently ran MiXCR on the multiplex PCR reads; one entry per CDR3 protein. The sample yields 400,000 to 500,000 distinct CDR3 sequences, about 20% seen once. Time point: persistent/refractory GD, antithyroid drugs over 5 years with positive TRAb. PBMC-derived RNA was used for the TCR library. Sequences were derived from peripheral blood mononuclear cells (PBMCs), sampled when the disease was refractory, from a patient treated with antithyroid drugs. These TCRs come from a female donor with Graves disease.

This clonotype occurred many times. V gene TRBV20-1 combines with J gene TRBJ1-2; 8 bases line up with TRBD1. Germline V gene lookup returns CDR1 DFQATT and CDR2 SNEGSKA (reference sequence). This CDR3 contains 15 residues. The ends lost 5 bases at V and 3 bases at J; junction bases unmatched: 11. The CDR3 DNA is TGCAGTGCTTGGGATCCGGACAGGGTGGACTATGGCTACACCTTC. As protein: CSAWDPDRVDYGYTF.

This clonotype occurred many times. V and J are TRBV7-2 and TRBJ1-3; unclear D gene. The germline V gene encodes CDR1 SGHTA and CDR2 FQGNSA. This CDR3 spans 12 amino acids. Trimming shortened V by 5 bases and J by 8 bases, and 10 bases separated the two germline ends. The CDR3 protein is CASSPQPDTIYF. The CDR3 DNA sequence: TGTGCCAGCAGCCCACAACCTGACACCATATATTTT. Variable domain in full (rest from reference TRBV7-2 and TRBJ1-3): GAGVSQSPSNKVTEKGKDVELRCDPISGHTALYWYRQSLGQGLEFLIYFQGNSAPDKSGLPSDRFSAERTGGSVSTLTIQRTQQEDSAVYLCASSPQPDTIYFGEGSWLTVV.

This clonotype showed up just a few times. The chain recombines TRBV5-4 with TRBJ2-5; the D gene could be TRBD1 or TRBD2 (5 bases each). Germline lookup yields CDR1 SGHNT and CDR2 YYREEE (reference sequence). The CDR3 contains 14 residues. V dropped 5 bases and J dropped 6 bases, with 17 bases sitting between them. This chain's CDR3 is CASSGARGRKTQYF. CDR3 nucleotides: TGTGCCAGCAGTGGGGCTCGCGGGCGGAAGACCCAGTACTTC.

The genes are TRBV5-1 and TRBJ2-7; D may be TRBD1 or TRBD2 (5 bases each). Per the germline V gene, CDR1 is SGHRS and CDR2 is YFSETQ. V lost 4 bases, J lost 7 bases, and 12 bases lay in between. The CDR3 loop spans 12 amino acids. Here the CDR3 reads CASSPGGMEQYF. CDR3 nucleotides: TGCGCCAGCAGCCCTGGGGGTATGGAGCAGTACTTC.

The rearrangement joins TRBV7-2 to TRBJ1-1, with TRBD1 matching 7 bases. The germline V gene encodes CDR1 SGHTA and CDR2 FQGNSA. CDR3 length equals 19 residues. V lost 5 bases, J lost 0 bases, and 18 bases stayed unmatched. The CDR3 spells CASSATVRAPTGLNTEAFF. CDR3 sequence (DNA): TGTGCCAGCAGCGCGACCGTTCGAGCACCGACAGGGTTGAACACTGAAGCTTTCTTT.

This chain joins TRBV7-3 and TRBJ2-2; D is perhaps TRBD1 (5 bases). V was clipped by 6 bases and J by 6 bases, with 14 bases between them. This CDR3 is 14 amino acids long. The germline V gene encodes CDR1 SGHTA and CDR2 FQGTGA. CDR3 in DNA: TGTGCCAGCAGGCCAGACAGAATTCCCGGGGAGCTGTTTTTT. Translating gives CASRPDRIPGELFF.

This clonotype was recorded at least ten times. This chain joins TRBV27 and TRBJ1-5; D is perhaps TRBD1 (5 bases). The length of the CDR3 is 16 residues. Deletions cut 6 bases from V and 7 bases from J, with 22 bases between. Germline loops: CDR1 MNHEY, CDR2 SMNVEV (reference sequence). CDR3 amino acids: CASRPTRESGEQPQHF. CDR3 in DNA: TGTGCCAGCAGACCGACCAGGGAGTCCGGGGAACAGCCCCAGCATTTT.

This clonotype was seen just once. The CDR3 here is CASSLRGSDIQYF. The DNA of the CDR3 is TGTGCCAGCAGCCTACGGGGTAGCGACATTCAGTACTTC. The V and J genes are TRBV7-8 and TRBJ2-4, with D tentatively TRBD2 (5 bases). Looked up from germline, CDR1 is SGHVS and CDR2 is FQNEAQ. The CDR3 is made up of 13 amino acids. Deletions cut 5 bases from V and 8 bases from J, with 13 bases between.

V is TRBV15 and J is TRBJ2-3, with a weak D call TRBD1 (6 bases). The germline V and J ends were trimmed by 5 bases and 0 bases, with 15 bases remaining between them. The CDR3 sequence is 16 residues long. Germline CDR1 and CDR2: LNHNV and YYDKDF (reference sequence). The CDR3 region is CATSRSGDISTDTQYF. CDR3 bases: TGTGCCACCAGCCGGAGTGGGGACATAAGCACAGATACGCAGTATTTT.

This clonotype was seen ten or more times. As DNA, the CDR3 is TGTGCCAGCAGCGTGGACAGGGGCTATTCACCCCTCCACTTT. Encoded protein: CASSVDRGYSPLHF. This chain links TRBV2 with TRBJ1-6, with 9 bases that match TRBD1. From germline, CDR1 is SNHLY and CDR2 FYNNEI. J lost 8 bases, V lost 6 bases, and 5 bases had no gene match. CDR3 length: 14 amino acids. Full variable domain (remainder filled in from reference TRBV2 and TRBJ1-6): EPEVTQTPSHQVTQMGQEVILRCVPISNHLYFYWYRQILGQKVEFLVSFYNNEISEKSEIFDDQFSVERPDGSNFTLKIRSTKLEDSAMYFCASSVDRGYSPLHFGNGTRLTVT.

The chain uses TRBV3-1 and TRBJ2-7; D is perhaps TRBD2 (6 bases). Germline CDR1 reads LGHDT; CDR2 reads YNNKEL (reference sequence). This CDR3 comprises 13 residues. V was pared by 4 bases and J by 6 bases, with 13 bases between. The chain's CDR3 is CASSLHSGGEQYF. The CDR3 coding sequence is TGTGCCAGCAGCCTTCACTCCGGGGGCGAGCAGTACTTC.

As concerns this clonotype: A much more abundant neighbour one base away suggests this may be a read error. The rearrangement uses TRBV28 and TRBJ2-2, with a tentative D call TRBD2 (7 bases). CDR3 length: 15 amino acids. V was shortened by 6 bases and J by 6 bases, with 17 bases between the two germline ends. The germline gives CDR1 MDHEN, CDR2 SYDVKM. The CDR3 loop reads CASRGARRGAGELFF. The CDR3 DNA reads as TGTGCCAGCAGGGGGGCGAGACGGGGGGCCGGGGAGCTGTTTTTT. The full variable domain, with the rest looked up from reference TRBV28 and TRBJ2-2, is DVKVTQSSRYLVKRTGEKVFLECVQDMDHENMFWYRQDPGLGLRLIYFSYDVKMKEKGDIPEGYSVSREKKERFSLILESASTNQTSMYLCASRGARRGAGELFFGEGSRLTVL.

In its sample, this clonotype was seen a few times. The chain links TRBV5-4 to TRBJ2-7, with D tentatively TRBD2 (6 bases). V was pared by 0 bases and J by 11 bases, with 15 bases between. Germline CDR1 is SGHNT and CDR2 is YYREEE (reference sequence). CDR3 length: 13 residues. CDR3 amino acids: CASSLVGDFKEYF. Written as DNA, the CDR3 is TGTGCCAGCAGCTTGGTCGGGGACTTCAAGGAGTACTTC.

The CDR3 DNA is TGTGCCAGCACTACTCGCATGGGACTAGCGGCCCAGAACACCGGGGAGCTGTTTTTT. Amino acid sequence: CASTTRMGLAAQNTGELFF. The V call is TRBV12-3 or TRBV12-4, the J call TRBJ2-2; 11 bases map to TRBD2. V was pared by 7 bases and J by 1 base, with 14 bases of the junction left unmatched. The CDR3 totals 19 residues.

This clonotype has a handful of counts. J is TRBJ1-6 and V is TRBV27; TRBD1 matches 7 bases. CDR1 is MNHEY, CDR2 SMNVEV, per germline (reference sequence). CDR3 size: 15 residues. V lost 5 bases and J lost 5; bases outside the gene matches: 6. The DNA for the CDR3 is TGTGCCAGCAGTGTTTCGGGACAGAATAATTCACCCCTCCACTTT. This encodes CASSVSGQNNSPLHF.

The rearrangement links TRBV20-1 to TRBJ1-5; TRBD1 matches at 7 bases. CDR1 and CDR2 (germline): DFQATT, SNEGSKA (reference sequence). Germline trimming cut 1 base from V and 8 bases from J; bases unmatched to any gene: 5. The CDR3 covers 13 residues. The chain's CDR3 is CSARADRLEPQHF. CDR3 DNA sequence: TGCAGTGCTAGAGCGGACAGGCTGGAGCCCCAGCATTTT.

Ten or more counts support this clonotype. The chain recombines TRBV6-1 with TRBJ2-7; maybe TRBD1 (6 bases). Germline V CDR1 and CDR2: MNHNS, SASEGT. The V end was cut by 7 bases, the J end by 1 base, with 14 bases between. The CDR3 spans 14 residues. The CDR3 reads CASIGSGQSYEQYF. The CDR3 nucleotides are TGTGCCAGCATTGGATCGGGACAATCCTACGAGCAGTACTTC.

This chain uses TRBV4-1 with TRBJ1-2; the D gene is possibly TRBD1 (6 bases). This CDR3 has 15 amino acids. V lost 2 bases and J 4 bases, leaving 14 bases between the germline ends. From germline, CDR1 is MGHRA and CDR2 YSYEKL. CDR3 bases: TGCGCCAGCAGCCAAAGCACGGGGGCGGGCTATGGCTACACCTTC. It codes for CASSQSTGAGYGYTF.

CDR3 sequence (DNA): TGCAGTGCTAGGCCCGGGACAGGGGTCACTGAAGCTTTCTTT. This encodes CSARPGTGVTEAFF. This chain connects TRBV20-1 to TRBJ1-1; 10 positions match TRBD1. Germline loops: CDR1 DFQATT, CDR2 SNEGSKA (reference sequence). The CDR3 covers 14 residues. The trim removed 3 bases at V and 4 bases at J, leaving 5 bases unmatched.

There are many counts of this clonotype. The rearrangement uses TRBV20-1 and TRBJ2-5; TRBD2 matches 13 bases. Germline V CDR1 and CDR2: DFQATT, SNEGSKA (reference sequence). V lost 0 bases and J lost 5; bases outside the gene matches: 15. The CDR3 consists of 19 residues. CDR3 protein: CSAREFSRTSGRWGETQYF. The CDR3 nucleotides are TGCAGTGCTAGAGAGTTTTCAAGGACTAGCGGGAGATGGGGTGAGACCCAGTACTTC.

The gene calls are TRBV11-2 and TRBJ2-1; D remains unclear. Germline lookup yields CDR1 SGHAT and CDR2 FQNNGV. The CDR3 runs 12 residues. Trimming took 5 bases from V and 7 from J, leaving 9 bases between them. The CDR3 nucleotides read TGTGCCAGCAGCAGCAACGGGAATGAGCAGTTCTTC. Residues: CASSSNGNEQFF.

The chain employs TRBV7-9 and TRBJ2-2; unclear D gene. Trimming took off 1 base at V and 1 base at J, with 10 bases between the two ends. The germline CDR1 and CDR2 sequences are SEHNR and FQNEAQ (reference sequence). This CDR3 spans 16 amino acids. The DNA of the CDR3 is TGTGCCAGCAGCTTAGAGAAAGGGCTGAACACCGGGGAGCTGTTTTTT. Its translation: CASSLEKGLNTGELFF. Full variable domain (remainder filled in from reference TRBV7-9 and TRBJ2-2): DTGVSQNPRHKITKRGQNVTFRCDPISEHNRLYWYRQTLGQGPEFLTYFQNEAQLEKSRLLSDRFSAERPKGSFSTLEIQRTEQGDSAMYLCASSLEKGLNTGELFFGEGSRLTVL.

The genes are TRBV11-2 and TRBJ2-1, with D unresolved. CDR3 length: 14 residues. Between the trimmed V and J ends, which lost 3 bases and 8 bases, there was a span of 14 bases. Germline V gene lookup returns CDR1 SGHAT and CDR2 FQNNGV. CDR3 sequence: CASSFRAPFYEQFF. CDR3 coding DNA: TGTGCCAGCAGCTTTCGGGCCCCTTTTTATGAGCAGTTCTTC. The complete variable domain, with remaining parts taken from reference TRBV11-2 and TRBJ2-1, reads EAGVAQSPRYKIIEKRQSVAFWCNPISGHATLYWYQQILGQGPKLLIQFQNNGVVDDSQLPKDRFSAERLKGVDSTLKIQPAKLEDSAVYLCASSFRAPFYEQFFGPGTRLTVL.

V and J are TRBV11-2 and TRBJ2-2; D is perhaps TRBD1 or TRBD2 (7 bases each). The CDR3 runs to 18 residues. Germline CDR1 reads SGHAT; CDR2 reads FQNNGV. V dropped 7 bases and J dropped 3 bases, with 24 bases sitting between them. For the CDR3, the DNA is TGTGCCAGCACCCCCAGGGGGGGGAGCTCGGGGTACACCGGGGAGCTGTTTTTT. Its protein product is CASTPRGGSSGYTGELFF.